Following are 6 T cell receptor beta chains from one sample sequenced in a study of blood T cell repertoires in COVID-19. The table came from immunoSEQ multiplex PCR; TCRdb's copy has only in-frame clones and leaves some out. The top ten hold more than 4% of the sample, which has over 350,000 clones, around 88% seen once. Sample: peripheral blood. The receptors were sampled from a woman aged 25 to 39 with acute or convalescent COVID-19.

The chain combines TRBV27 with TRBJ1-2; 7 bases map to TRBD1. The CDR3 runs to 17 residues. V was clipped by 5 bases and J by 5 bases; unmatched bases: 17. In germline, CDR1 is MNHEY, CDR2 SMNVEV (reference sequence). The CDR3 DNA reads as TGTGCCAGCAGTCCGACATACCGAGGACAGGATGTGTATGGCTACACCTTC. It is translated as CASSPTYRGQDVYGYTF.

The chain couples TRBV3-1 (or the pseudogene TRBV3-2) to TRBJ2-3, with no clear D. Trimming took off 3 bases at V and 2 bases at J, with 12 bases between the two ends. This CDR3 region has 15 residues. CDR1 is LGHDT and CDR2 is YNNKEL in the germline V gene (reference sequence). The CDR3 sequence: CASSHYGRNTDTQYF. The CDR3 coding sequence is TGTGCCAGCAGCCATTACGGCAGGAACACAGATACGCAGTATTTT.

A few counts support this clone. The chain couples TRBV2 to TRBJ1-2; possible D gene TRBD1, 5 bases. V was shortened by 7 bases and J by 4 bases, with 13 bases between the two germline ends. This CDR3 has 13 amino acids. Germline V gene data show CDR1 as SNHLY and CDR2 as FYNNEI. The CDR3 sequence is CASTVDSTYGYTF. The CDR3 nucleotides are TGTGCCAGCACCGTTGACAGTACCTATGGCTACACCTTC.

The chain has TRBV4-1 and TRBJ1-4; TRBD1 agrees at 7 bases. The junction had 5 bases not matched to a gene; V was cut back by 0 bases and J by 7 bases. This CDR3 comprises 15 residues. Germline values: CDR1 MGHRA, CDR2 YSYEKL. The CDR3 DNA is TGCGCCAGCAGCCAAGAGCGCAGGGGGGTTGAAAAACTGTTTTTT. Protein: CASSQERRGVEKLFF.

The CDR3 here is CASRNDRNTGELFF. The CDR3 region has the DNA TGTGCCAGCAGAAACGACAGGAACACCGGGGAGCTGTTTTTT. V is TRBV2 and J is TRBJ2-2, with a possible D match to TRBD1 (5 bases). V lost 6 bases, J lost 1 base, and 9 bases lay in between. The germline V gene has CDR1 SNHLY and CDR2 FYNNEI. The CDR3 is 14 amino acids.

The chain combines TRBV4-1 with TRBJ2-7; D might be TRBD2 (6 bases). Germline V gives CDR1 MGHRA, CDR2 YSYEKL. V was shortened by 4 bases and J by 6 bases, with 19 bases between the two germline ends. The CDR3 has 15 amino acids. CDR3 loop: CASSPYRLASGEQYF. DNA for the CDR3: TGCGCCAGCAGCCCTTATAGGCTAGCGTCGGGCGAGCAGTACTTC.